This T cell receptor beta chain was sequenced during a study of T cell responses to AZD1222 COVID-19 vaccine. The CDR3 runs 18 residues. Germline loops: CDR1 SGDLS, CDR2 YYNGEE. J lost 0 bases, V lost 4 bases, and 11 bases had no gene match. Sequenced by immunoSEQ multiplex PCR; TCRdb stores in-frame clones only, minus some. The sample contains approximately 210,000 clones, 90% to 95% of which appear only once. This sample comprised peripheral blood, obtained 28 days after the second AZD1222 dose. The sequence was collected from an adult who received the AZD1222 COVID-19 vaccine. The chain carries TRBV9 and TRBJ2-4, with 9 bases fitting TRBD1. CDR3 DNA sequence: TGTGCCAGCAGCCCGGGACAGGGAGTTCCGTTAGCCAAAAACATTCAGTACTTC. Protein product: CASSPGQGVPLAKNIQYF.